The clone carrying this TCR beta chain was seen many times. The antigen is not known. Ophthalmopathy cases met thresholds of Clinical Activity Score at least 3, NOSPECS grade at least 4 and duration under 3 months. Any patient presenting with uncontrolled infection, other autoimmune disease, pregnancy or lactation was left out. Around 10 ml fresh peripheral blood yielded the PBMCs. This sample is part of a study of T cells in Graves' hyperthyroidism and ophthalmopathy. The CDR3 is 14 residues long. J lost 4 bases, V lost 10 bases, and 4 bases had no gene match. RNA transcripts were the template for amplifying TCR beta CDR3 regions. HTBI primers were the set used in a first-round RT-PCR of the TCR CDR3. TCRdb ran MiXCR on the multiplex PCR reads and lists one entry per CDR3 protein. The table includes 300,000 to 450,000 distinct CDR3 sequences, more than 14% detected once. Overall study findings and caveats: It was a median around 6 months before onset that the model predicted ophthalmopathy.

The TCR was taken from a woman in her 30s with Graves' ophthalmopathy. Sequences were obtained from blood. The chain joins TRBV12-3 or TRBV12-4 to TRBJ2-1, with 13 positions matching TRBD2. The chain's CDR3 is CATKGLAGYNEQFF. For the CDR3, the DNA is TGTGCCACCAAGGGACTAGCGGGGTACAATGAGCAGTTCTTC.